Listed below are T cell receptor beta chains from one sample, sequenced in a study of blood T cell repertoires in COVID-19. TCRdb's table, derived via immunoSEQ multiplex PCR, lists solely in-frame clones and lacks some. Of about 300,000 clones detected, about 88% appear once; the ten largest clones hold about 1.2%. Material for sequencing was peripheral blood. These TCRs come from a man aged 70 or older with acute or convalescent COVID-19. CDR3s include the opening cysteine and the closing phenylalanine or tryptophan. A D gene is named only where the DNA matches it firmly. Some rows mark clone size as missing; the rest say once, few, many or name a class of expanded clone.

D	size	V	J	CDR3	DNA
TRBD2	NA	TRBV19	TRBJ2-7	CASSILAGGYEQYF	TGTGCCAGTAGTATACTAGCGGGAGGCTACGAGCAGTACTTC
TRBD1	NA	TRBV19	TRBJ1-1	CASSIGRGQIEAFF	TGTGCCAGTAGTATAGGCAGGGGACAGATTGAAGCTTTCTTT
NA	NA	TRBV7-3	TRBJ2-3	CASSLTRDNTDTQYF	TGTGCCAGCAGCTTAACGCGGGATAACACAGATACGCAGTATTTT
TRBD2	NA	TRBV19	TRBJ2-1	CASTTAGGPDEQFF	TGTGCCAGTACCACAGCGGGGGGGCCGGATGAGCAGTTCTTC
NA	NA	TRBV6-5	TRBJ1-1	CASVGVPWNTEAFF	TGTGCCAGCGTCGGGGTTCCTTGGAACACTGAAGCTTTCTTT
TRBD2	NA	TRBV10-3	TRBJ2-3	CAIRTTSGGAGTDTQYF	TGTGCCATCAGGACCACTAGCGGGGGGGCCGGCACAGATACGCAGTATTTT
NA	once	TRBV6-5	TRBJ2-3	CASTERAGPDTQYF	TGTGCCAGCACAGAGAGGGCTGGTCCAGATACGCAGTATTTT
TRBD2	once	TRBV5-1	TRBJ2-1	CASSLGTVGGFPQFF	TGCGCCAGCAGCTTGGGTACCGTGGGGGGGTTCCCGCAGTTCTTC
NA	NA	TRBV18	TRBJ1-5	CASSRDGPQHF	TGTGCCAGCTCACGCGATGGGCCCCAGCATTTT
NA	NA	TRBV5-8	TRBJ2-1	CASSLGGRSYNEQFF	TGTGCCAGCAGCTTGGGGGGCAGGTCCTACAATGAGCAGTTCTTC
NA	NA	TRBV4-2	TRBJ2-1	CASSQEVGRGSLF	NA
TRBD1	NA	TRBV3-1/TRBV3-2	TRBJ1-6	CASSQDLGGGYNSPLHF	TGTGCCAGCAGCCAAGACCTAGGGGGCGGCTATAATTCACCCCTCCACTTT
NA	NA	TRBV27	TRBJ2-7	CASSFGLESGVGEQYF	TGTGCCAGCAGTTTCGGCCTAGAGTCAGGGGTGGGCGAGCAGTACTTC
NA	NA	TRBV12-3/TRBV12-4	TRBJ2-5	CASRFQGETQYF	TGTGCCAGCAGGTTCCAGGGGGAGACCCAGTACTTC
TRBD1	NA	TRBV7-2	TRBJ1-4	CASSPRGQGGEKLFF	TGTGCCAGCAGCCCCCGTGGGCAGGGGGGCGAAAAACTGTTTTTT
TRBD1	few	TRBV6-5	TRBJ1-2	CASTQGQGTGGYTF	TGTGCCAGCACCCAGGGACAGGGAACGGGTGGCTACACCTTC
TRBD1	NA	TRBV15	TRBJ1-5	CATSSRGNRGYQPQHF	TGTGCCACCAGCAGCCGGGGGAACAGGGGGTATCAGCCCCAGCATTTT
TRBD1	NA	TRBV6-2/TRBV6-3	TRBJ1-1	CASSSWTGRNTEAFF	TGTGCCAGCAGTTCCTGGACAGGAAGGAACACTGAAGCTTTCTTT
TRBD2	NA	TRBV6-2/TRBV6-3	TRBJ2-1	CASSYSPSSGRASSYNEQFF	TGTGCCAGCAGTTACTCCCCGAGTAGCGGGAGGGCCTCCAGTTACAATGAGCAGTTCTTC
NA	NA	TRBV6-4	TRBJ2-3	CASSPDRLSDTQYF	TGTGCCAGCAGCCCTGACAGGCTATCTGATACGCAGTATTTT
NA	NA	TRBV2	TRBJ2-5	CASSAGGRVETQYF	TGTGCCAGCAGTGCCGGAGGCCGGGTGGAGACCCAGTACTTC
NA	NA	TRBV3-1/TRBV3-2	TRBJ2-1	CASSQLFF	TGTGCCAGCAGCCAACTGTTCTTC
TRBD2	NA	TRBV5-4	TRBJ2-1	CASSLGGTTNEQFF	TGTGCCAGCAGCTTGGGGGGGACTACCAATGAGCAGTTCTTC
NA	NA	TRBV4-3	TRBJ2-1	CASSQDGGGGEQFF	TGCGCCAGCAGCCAAGACGGAGGTGGTGGTGAGCAGTTCTTC
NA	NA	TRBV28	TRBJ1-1	CASSLRGNTEAFF	TGTGCCAGCAGTTTACGGGGGAACACTGAAGCTTTCTTT
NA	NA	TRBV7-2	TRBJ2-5	CASSLVFSGGGGTQYF	TGTGCCAGCAGCTTAGTGTTTAGCGGTGGAGGAGGGACCCAGTACTTC
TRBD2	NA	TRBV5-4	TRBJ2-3	CASSLGTSGGAVDTQYF	TGTGCCAGCAGCTTGGGGACTAGCGGGGGGGCGGTGGATACGCAGTATTTT
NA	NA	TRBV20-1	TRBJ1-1	CSASVGQMNTEAFF	TGCAGTGCTAGTGTAGGACAGATGAACACTGAAGCTTTCTTT
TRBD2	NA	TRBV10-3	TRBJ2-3	CAISGLAGSTDTQYF	TGTGCCATCAGTGGACTAGCGGGAAGCACAGATACGCAGTATTTT
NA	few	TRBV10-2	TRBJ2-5	CASSDTRAETQYF	TGCGCCAGCAGCGATACAAGAGCGGAGACCCAGTACTTC
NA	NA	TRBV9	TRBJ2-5	CASSVGWGEGETQYF	TGTGCCAGCAGCGTAGGATGGGGGGAAGGGGAGACCCAGTACTTC
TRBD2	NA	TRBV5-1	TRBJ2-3	CATGTSGRTDTQYF	TGCGCCACCGGAACTAGCGGGCGCACAGATACGCAGTATTTT
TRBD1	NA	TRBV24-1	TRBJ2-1	CATSDGPGQGGYNEQFF	TGTGCCACCAGTGATGGCCCAGGACAGGGGGGCTACAATGAGCAGTTCTTC
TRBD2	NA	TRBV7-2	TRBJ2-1	CASSRGSGDLDEQFF	TGTGCCAGCAGCCGCGGGAGTGGGGATTTGGATGAGCAGTTCTTC
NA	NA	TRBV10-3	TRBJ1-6	CAISEGQQYSPLHF	TGTGCCATCAGTGAGGGGCAGCAGTATTCACCCCTCCACTTT
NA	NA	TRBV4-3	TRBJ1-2	CASSQAGHHYGYTF	TGCGCCAGCAGCCAAGCGGGACATCACTATGGCTACACCTTC
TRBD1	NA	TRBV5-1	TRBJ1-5	CASSRTGGVGQPQHF	TGCGCCAGCAGCCGAACAGGGGGCGTGGGTCAGCCCCAGCATTTT
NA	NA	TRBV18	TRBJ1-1	CASSPLDSMNTEAFF	TGTGCCAGCTCACCACTAGACAGCATGAACACTGAAGCTTTCTTT
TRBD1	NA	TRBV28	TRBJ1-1	CASTSGGQNTEAFF	TGTGCCAGCACTTCAGGGGGACAGAACACTGAAGCTTTCTTT
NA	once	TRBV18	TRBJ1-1	CASSPNSDTEAFF	TGTGCCAGCTCACCAAATTCGGACACTGAAGCTTTCTTT
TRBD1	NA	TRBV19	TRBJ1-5	CASRTGGDSNQPQHF	TGTGCCAGTAGAACAGGGGGCGATAGCAATCAGCCCCAGCATTTT
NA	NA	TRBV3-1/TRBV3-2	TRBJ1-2	CASSQEGGQGYGYTF	TGTGCCAGCAGCCAAGAGGGGGGGCAGGGCTATGGCTACACCTTC
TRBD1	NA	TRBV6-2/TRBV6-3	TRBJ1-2	CASSYSPGTAINYGYTF	TGTGCCAGCAGTTACTCCCCTGGGACAGCAATTAACTATGGCTACACCTTC
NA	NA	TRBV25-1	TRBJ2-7	CASRPTGGAGGFYEQYF	TGTGCCAGCAGACCCACAGGGGGCGCGGGGGGATTCTACGAGCAGTACTTC
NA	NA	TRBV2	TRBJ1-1	CASSDIVQGNTEAFF	TGTGCCAGCAGTGATATCGTGCAGGGAAACACTGAAGCTTTCTTT
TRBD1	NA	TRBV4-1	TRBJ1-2	CASTLTGGNQPANYGYTF	TGCGCCAGCACTCTAACAGGGGGAAATCAACCCGCTAACTATGGCTACACCTTC
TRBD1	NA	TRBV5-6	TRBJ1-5	CASSFRRGDQPQHF	TGTGCCAGCAGCTTCCGCAGGGGGGATCAGCCCCAGCATTTT
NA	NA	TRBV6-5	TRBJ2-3	CASSYSGRGTDTQYF	TGTGCCAGCAGTTACTCGGGTCGGGGGACAGATACGCAGTATTTT
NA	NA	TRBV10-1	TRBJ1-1	CASSYGGLKLLVYTEAFF	TGCGCCAGCTCTTATGGAGGACTCAAATTATTAGTCTACACTGAAGCTTTCTTT
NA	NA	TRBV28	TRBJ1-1	CASSLGGNTEAFF	TGTGCCAGCAGTTTAGGAGGGAACACTGAAGCTTTCTTT
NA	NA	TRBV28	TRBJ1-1	CASTPSREADTEAFF	TGTGCCAGCACTCCATCCAGGGAGGCGGACACTGAAGCTTTCTTT
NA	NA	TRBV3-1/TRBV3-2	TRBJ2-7	CASSQGVGSRHEQYF	TGTGCCAGCAGCCAAGGAGTCGGGAGTCGGCACGAGCAGTACTTC
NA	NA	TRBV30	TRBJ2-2	CAWNLDSTGELFF	TGTGCCTGGAACCTAGACAGCACCGGGGAGCTGTTTTTT